This T cell receptor beta chain was identified in a study of persistence of HIV-infected CD4 T cells. This clone was seen only a few times. As yet, its antigen is unknown. The immunoSEQ assay was version 4, run in survey mode. Using immunoSEQ multiplex PCR, the repertoire was profiled, and TCRdb retains in-frame clones only, with some absent. The data show tens of thousands of clones, more than 75% seen once. The stimulus was lysate of CMV-infected fibroblasts, about 11 ug/mL. Memory cells lacking CD40L and CD69 with high CD45RO were sorted. The sequences come from CD4+ T cells sorted from PBMCs after approximately 18-hour stimulation, collected from a patient who received antiretroviral therapy. The receptor was derived from an adult woman with HIV who was CMV-seropositive.

The CDR3 is CASRDRGLGTEAFF. The CDR3 nucleotides are TGTGCCAGCCGGGACAGGGGGCTTGGCACTGAAGCTTTCTTT. The rearrangement links TRBV18 to TRBJ1-1, with 12 positions matching TRBD1. CDR3 length: 14 residues. Germline CDR1 KGHSH, CDR2 LQKENI. The V and J ends lost 8 bases and 4 bases, in that order; junction bases with no gene match: 5.